This TCR beta chain came from a study of regulatory T cells in long-lasting Graves disease. Germline CDR1 and CDR2: DFQATT and SNEGSKA (reference sequence). This CDR3 spans 15 amino acids. V shed 6 bases and J shed 6 bases, with 24 bases lying between them. Investigators prepared the TCR beta libraries by applying iRepertoire HTBI primers and Arm-PCR of CDR3 regions. As originally analysed: Among the samples, approximately 60 TRBV and 14 to 15 TRBJ segments were identified. Each CDR3 protein gets one entry after TCRdb re-called the multiplex PCR reads with MiXCR. The V and J calls follow TCRdb's processing rather than the paper's. This sample has 700,000 or so distinct CDR3 sequences; 25% to 30% occur once, and the top ten carry 42%. Specified time point: persistent/refractory GD, antithyroid drugs over 5 years with positive TRAb. Researchers made the TCR library from RNA that was extracted from PBMCs.

This TCR came from a female donor with Graves disease. The chain has TRBV20-1 and TRBJ2-7; D gene ambiguous. Sequences were derived from peripheral blood mononuclear cells (PBMCs), sampled when the disease was refractory, from a patient treated with antithyroid drugs. CDR3 in DNA: TGCAGTGCGGAGAACTCCCGAGGTACCCCCGGCGAGCAGTACTTC. Amino acid sequence: CSAENSRGTPGEQYF.